This TCR beta chain was documented in a study of blood T cell repertoires in COVID-19. Per the original data handling: Nucleated cell number was recorded as an estimate derived from reference gene primer amplification. TCRdb keeps only in-frame clones here, not all; method: immunoSEQ multiplex PCR. V and J calls and clone size are as listed in that table; D and trimming were resolved from the DNA. The table lists 200,000 to 250,000 clones, approximately 91% of them singletons. The CDR3 has 11 residues. Germline V gives CDR1 LNHDA, CDR2 SQIVND (reference sequence). Between the trimmed V and J ends, which lost 5 bases and 3 bases, there was a span of 4 bases.

Material: peripheral blood. The receptor's source is a woman aged 60-75 years with acute or convalescent COVID-19. The V call is TRBV19, the J call TRBJ2-5; D unclear. The CDR3 protein is CASSVKETQYF. The DNA for the CDR3 is TGTGCCAGTAGTGTCAAAGAGACCCAGTACTTC.